This TCR beta chain was found in a study of cytomegalovirus exposure and HLA in healthy donors (dated by TCRdb to between 2016 and 2019). For the study in its entirety: An earlier analysis of roughly 500 of the donors reported 276 Gb of sequence data and roughly 120 million unique TCR beta sequences obtained from roughly 170 million T cells. Every discovery cohort repertoire had been produced on one sequencing platform. Along with the approximately 700-subject first cohort, a separate validation cohort of 120 different subjects was used. Approximately 310 gigabases of sequencing data and tens of millions of unique TCR sequences were included in an early release covering 550 to 800 HLA-typed donors. The study aimed to test whether signatures of past pathogen exposure could be identified by cataloging public T cell receptors. High-throughput TCR immunosequencing, statistical association of individual TCRs with disease status, and machine learning were combined to predict cytomegalovirus infection status. The study used immunosequencing to profile the T cell repertoires of 666 subjects and linked those repertoires to cytomegalovirus serostatus. Typing coverage differed by locus: A, B, C, DRB1 and DQB1 were typed in about 629-630 donors, DQA1 in 522, DPA1 in approximately 610, and DPB1 in around 440. A later genetic analysis took genome-wide SNP genotypes for about three fifths of the roughly 700 donors and used that subset as a discovery cohort. Roughly five DR-DQ haplotypes were handled as single units for association and clustering because linkage in the cohort was strong. The genetic ancestry cluster associated with self-reported Caucasian donors included over 65% of the 398 genotyped donors. HLA typing included class I and class II loci at four-digit resolution. In the later analysis, no new phenotypic data were used to find candidate immune exposures; instead, reliance was placed on TCR beta sequences and their occurrence across donors. On average, around 200,000 unique TCR beta nucleotide sequences were sequenced per donor among more than 350 genotyped donors of the cohort, with roughly 19% of those sequences being non-productive. Donor age, sex, ethnicity and CMV serostatus were compiled together with the repertoire data. In a later analysis, previously published TCR beta repertoires from 550 to 700 donors were re-analyzed and high-resolution HLA genotyping was added so that TCR occurrence patterns could be studied. An earlier analysis of 587 of the donors used high-throughput TCR beta sequencing to judge whether each TCR beta V gene segment behaved as functional or pseudogenic. Study-wide conclusions, independent of this receptor: A later analysis found that most CMV-associated TCR beta chains appeared HLA-restricted, with HLA associations seemingly driven largely by CMV exposure. In a later analysis, HLA-associated TCR beta chains showed more clonal expansion and lower generation probabilities than non-associated chains that were equally common. Specific HLA alleles were associated with about 17,000 TCR beta sequences at a false discovery rate of 0.05 in a later analysis. A total of about 150 TCR beta chains were listed by the study as associated with cytomegalovirus. Presence/absence analyses assumed roughly uniform sequencing depth across donors, an assumption that may not hold. According to the authors, the approach could potentially be generalized to other disease states and immunological phenotypes. In a later genetic analysis, fewer N-insertions in productive TCRs were reported among donors in an Asian-associated ancestry cluster than the roughly 710-donor mean. According to a later analysis, TCR association rates differed among HLA loci, with DRB1 alleles showing the most associated TCRs and HLA-C alleles showing the fewest. A cluster of highly shared sequence variants was judged likely to be a technical artifact of the sequencing pipeline. When HLA alleles, especially DR and DQ, strongly co-occurred, TCR associations were difficult to assign to individual alleles. While some public TCRs were present in many individuals, most TCR sequences turned up only very rarely across donors. Linkage disequilibrium might explain the correlated functional status among segregating V segments, but an unknown experimental factor could not be excluded. The cohort was sequenced for TCR beta chains only, and without alpha or paired-chain data the features that could be detected were limited. A later genetic analysis associated a missense DCLRE1C variant with V-gene and J-gene trimming of TCR beta chains, and an independent cohort replicated the association. Some IMGT-functional V segments, including TRBV6-2 and TRBV6-3, could not be told apart with the 87-base-pair reads, so those segments were excluded. In vitro tests confirmed that a few of the cytomegalovirus-associated TCR beta chains recognize cytomegalovirus antigens. For the cohort, immune exposure information was limited to CMV serostatus. A further reported finding was that TCR beta sequences accurately predicted the HLA-A and HLA-B alleles for most subjects in the first cohort. The classifier was reported to diagnose cytomegalovirus status with high specificity and sensitivity in both the original and validation cohorts. Broadly in line with IMGT annotations, most TCR beta V segments showed up in productive rearrangements about 90% or about 30% of the time in an earlier analysis of several hundred of the donors. A later analysis reported that several top co-occurrence clusters appeared linked to parvovirus B19, influenza, CMV and Epstein-Barr virus. The earlier analysis of 587 of the donors excluded 15 to 20 rarely observed V segments, including chromosome 9 orphons, because counts were too low. Because some donors lacked HLA typing at each locus, the association tests relied only on the typed subset.

Points on this clone: Its cognate antigen has yet to be identified. Base qualities are not provided; no much larger clone lies one nucleotide away.

The cohort comprised around 690 healthy bone marrow donors. At the time of sampling, all cohort members were nominally healthy, though unrecorded immune exposures were likely present. The donor was CMV seronegative and belonged to the group of around 350 seronegative cohort members. A peripheral blood sample was collected from each donor, and TCR beta sequencing was performed on peripheral blood mononuclear cells. Genomic DNA was extracted from the blood cell samples with the Qiagen DNeasy Blood Extraction Kit. Library preparation employed the immunoSEQ multiplex PCR assay. The multiplex PCR relied on a mix of 60 forward primers for TCR Vbeta segments and 13 reverse primers for TCR Jbeta segments. A multiplex PCR assay on genomic DNA amplified the CDR3 region of rearranged TCR beta genes. Amplified TCR beta libraries were sequenced as 87-base-pair reads on the Illumina HiSeq System. On the study's bioinformatics: Across the roughly 670 repertoires, a later analysis counted 80 million or so unique TCR beta chains, 9 million to 14 million of which were shared by at least two donors. A nearest-neighbor algorithm error-corrected the raw reads and collapsed the reads into unique sequences, merging closely related sequences to remove PCR and sequencing errors. Alignment of CDR3 sequences to IMGT reference sequences was used to assign V, D and J gene segments. Each retained sequence needed at least a six-nucleotide match to both a V gene segment and a J gene segment. Rearrangements were called productive when the CDR3 lacked stop codons and stayed in frame with V and J; all others were non-productive. CDR3 was defined by IMGT convention, running from the second conserved V-encoded cysteine to the conserved J-encoded phenylalanine. The earlier analysis of 550 to 650 of the donors excluded any sequence lacking an unambiguous match to a single V gene segment. In an earlier analysis of 500 to 750 of the donors, V segments were called functional above 56.7% productive rearrangements and were called segregating when the between-donor standard deviation exceeded 5%. A statistical classification framework was built for diagnosing cytomegalovirus status from the catalog of TCR beta chain sequences. V and J gene assignment, in a later analysis, came from comparing TCR nucleotide sequences with IMGT/GENE-DB human TR gene sequences. The TCRdist pipeline was used in a later analysis to assign CDR3 sequences and most-parsimonious VDJ recombination scenarios. A later analysis defined each TCR beta chain by its CDR3 amino acid sequence plus V-gene family, and excluded reads lacking a unique V-gene family. To address suspected cross-contamination and a sequencing artifact, a later analysis removed roughly 580 highly shared, low-generation-probability nucleotide sequences. In a later analysis, a clonal expansion index was calculated for each public chain from normalized within-repertoire ranks of inferred template counts. A later analysis computed generation probabilities with a VDJ recombination model fitted to out-of-frame rearrangements, and checked the results against IGoR. Hypergeometric tests were used in a later analysis to score TCR-TCR, TCR-HLA and TCR-CMV co-occurrence, with a repertoire-size bias correction applied to the TCR pairs. To estimate false discovery rates, a later analysis permuted the HLA or CMV assignments 20 times. A later analysis grouped co-occurring TCRs with DBSCAN, adding TCRdist sequence similarity when clustering within HLA-allele-positive subsets. Repertoires with fewer than 30,000 or more than 120,000 public chains were left out of co-occurrence clustering, as were five repertoires with anomalous nucleotide sharing. TCRdb retrieved this table from immuneACCESS and kept in-frame rearrangements only. Not all clones are present; in checked studies, unresolved V genes account for under half, and no reason is known for the remainder. V and J calls and clone size are given by that table; D and trimming were obtained from the DNA. The sample table records 90,000 to 100,000 clones; roughly 70% of these occur just once. Clones ranked in the top ten supply 1.8% of the sample.

The CDR1 and CDR2 encoded by the germline V gene are MDHEN and SYDVKM. For this chain, trimming is 0 bases at the V end and 2 bases at the J end, and the number of junction bases without a gene match is 2. Spanning cysteine to phenylalanine, the CDR3 consists of 17 amino acids. Only the CDR3 DNA stays, 51 bases, in frame from base 1. Recombination connected TRBV28 to TRBJ2-6, and 9 bases in between align with TRBD1. The clonotype was recovered from a male donor in good health and CMV-seronegative. The specimen was PBMCs. CDR3 sequence: CASSLWGQGTGANVLTF. The bases read TGTGCCAGCAGTTTATGGGGACAGGGCACTGGGGCCAACGTCCTGACTTTC.